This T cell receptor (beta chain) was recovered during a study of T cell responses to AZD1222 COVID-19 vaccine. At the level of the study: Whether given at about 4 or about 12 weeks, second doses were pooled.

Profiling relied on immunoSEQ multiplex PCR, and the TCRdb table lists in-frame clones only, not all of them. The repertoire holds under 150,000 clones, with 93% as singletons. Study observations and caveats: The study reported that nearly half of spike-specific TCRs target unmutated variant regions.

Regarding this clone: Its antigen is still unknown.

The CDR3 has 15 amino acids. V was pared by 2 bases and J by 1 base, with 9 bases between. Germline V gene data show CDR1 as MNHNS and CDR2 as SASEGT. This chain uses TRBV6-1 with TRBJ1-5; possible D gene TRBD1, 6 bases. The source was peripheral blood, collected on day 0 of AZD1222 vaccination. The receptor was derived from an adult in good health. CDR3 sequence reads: CASSETGKSNQPQHF. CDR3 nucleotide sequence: TGTGCCAGCAGTGAAACAGGGAAGAGCAATCAGCCCCAGCATTTT.